These 16 T cell receptor beta chains were all obtained from the same sample, sequenced in a study of blood T cell repertoires in COVID-19. Clones were sequenced by immunoSEQ multiplex PCR, and TCRdb holds only the in-frame ones, with some missing. The data contain around 250,000 clones, 65% to 85% of them singletons. Sequenced sample: peripheral blood. These receptors all come from a woman between 35 and 50 years old who had recovered from COVID-19.

V and J are TRBV3-1 (or the pseudogene TRBV3-2) and TRBJ2-3, with 12 bases fitting TRBD2. The CDR3 spans 16 residues. Trimming at V came to 5 bases and at J to 2 bases, leaving 5 bases not matched to a gene. Per the germline V gene, CDR1 is LGHDT and CDR2 is YNNKEL (reference sequence). The CDR3 DNA reads TGTGCCAGCAGCGGCGGACTAGCGGGGACCACAGATACGCAGTATTTT. It translates to CASSGGLAGTTDTQYF.

This clone has only one observation. This chain connects TRBV15 to TRBJ1-5; D not resolved. CDR1 and CDR2 (germline): LNHNV, YYDKDF (reference sequence). CDR3 length: 18 residues. Trimming pared 6 bases from V and 1 base from J, leaving 22 bases between. DNA of the CDR3: TGTGCCACCAGGGGCCCTCGCACGGGAGGCAGCAGCAATCAGCCCCAGCATTTT. This encodes CATRGPRTGGSSNQPQHF.

This chain links TRBV7-9 with TRBJ2-1; D may be TRBD2 (7 bases). Trimming stripped 0 bases from V and 9 bases from J, with 12 bases between. The CDR3 is 14 residues long. Per the germline V gene, CDR1 is SEHNR and CDR2 is FQNEAQ (reference sequence). The CDR3 region is CASSLAGGRGEQFF. Written as DNA, the CDR3 is TGTGCCAGCAGCTTAGCGGGGGGGCGCGGTGAGCAGTTCTTC.

The chain links TRBV4-2 to TRBJ2-7, with 9 bases identical to TRBD1. The germline V gene encodes CDR1 LGHNA and CDR2 YNFKEQ. The CDR3 length is 17 residues. The trim removed 3 bases at V and 0 bases at J, leaving 9 bases unmatched. CDR3 protein: CASSQAAGTGSSYEQYF. As DNA, the CDR3 is TGTGCCAGCAGCCAGGCTGCCGGGACAGGGAGCTCCTACGAGCAGTACTTC.

The CDR3 coding sequence is TGTGCCACCAGTGAACGGACAGGGGCCCAAGAGACCCAGTACTTC. This codes for CATSERTGAQETQYF. The genes are TRBV24-1 and TRBJ2-5, with 9 bases aligning to TRBD1. The germline CDR1 and CDR2 sequences are KGHDR and SFDVKD. V gave up 4 bases and J gave up 1 base; unmatched junction bases: 3. This CDR3 spans 15 amino acids.

The chain has TRBV5-1 and TRBJ2-4, with TRBD1 matching over 9 bases. Per germline, CDR1 SGHRS and CDR2 YFSETQ. The CDR3 totals 14 residues. V trimming: 0 bases; J trimming: 10 bases; junction bases outside the gene matches: 5. CDR3 sequence: CASSLAGTGNIQYF. For the CDR3, the DNA is TGCGCCAGCAGCTTGGCCGGGACAGGGAATATTCAGTACTTC.

This chain links TRBV7-9 with TRBJ1-1; weak D call: TRBD1 (6 bases). V was shortened by 6 bases and J by 3 bases, with 17 bases between the two germline ends. The CDR3 totals 15 residues. Germline V gene data show CDR1 as SEHNR and CDR2 as FQNEAQ (reference sequence). CDR3 loop: CASRRRGGGDTEAFF. CDR3 sequence (DNA): TGTGCCAGCAGGCGTCGAGGGGGAGGGGACACTGAAGCTTTCTTT.

The chain joins TRBV3-1 (or the pseudogene TRBV3-2) to TRBJ1-2; D not resolved. Trimming took off 0 bases at V and 8 bases at J, with 22 bases between the two ends. The length of the CDR3 is 17 residues. Germline CDR1 is LGHDT and CDR2 is YNNKEL (reference sequence). DNA of the CDR3: TGTGCCAGCAGCCAAGACCGCCCCTCAGGCGCAGCGGGGGGCTACACCTTC. This translates into CASSQDRPSGAAGGYTF.

This chain links TRBV7-9 with TRBJ2-1; weak D call: TRBD1 (6 bases). V lost 5 bases and J lost 6, with 14 bases in between. CDR1 and CDR2 (germline): SEHNR, FQNEAQ (reference sequence). CDR3 length: 14 amino acids. This CDR3 reads CASSQRRDTNEQFF. The CDR3 region has the DNA TGTGCCAGCAGCCAACGACGGGACACCAATGAGCAGTTCTTC.

The genes are TRBV5-4 and TRBJ2-7; 8 positions match TRBD2. The J segment lost 6 bases and the V segment lost 3 bases, leaving 5 bases of the junction unmatched. In germline, CDR1 is SGHNT, CDR2 YYREEE (reference sequence). The CDR3 covers 13 residues. CDR3 coding DNA: TGTGCCAGCAGCTCCGACCGGGGGGGCGAGCAGTACTTC. This gives the protein CASSSDRGGEQYF. The variable domain in full, with the rest retrieved from reference TRBV5-4 and TRBJ2-7, is ETGVTQSPTHLIKTRGQQVTLRCSSQSGHNTVSWYQQALGQGPQFIFQYYREEENGRGNFPPRFSGLQFPNYSSELNVNALELDDSALYLCASSSDRGGEQYFGPGTRLTVT.

This sequence joins TRBV7-9 and TRBJ1-2; tentatively, D is TRBD1 (5 bases). The CDR3 runs 14 residues. Germline lookup yields CDR1 SEHNR and CDR2 FQNEAQ (reference sequence). V shed 5 bases and J shed 6 bases, with 16 bases lying between them. CDR3 sequence: CASSTKSGQDGYTF. The CDR3 DNA reads as TGTGCCAGCAGCACCAAATCAGGGCAGGATGGCTACACCTTC. Full variable domain (missing parts from reference TRBV7-9 and TRBJ1-2): DTGVSQNPRHKITKRGQNVTFRCDPISEHNRLYWYRQTLGQGPEFLTYFQNEAQLEKSRLLSDRFSAERPKGSFSTLEIQRTEQGDSAMYLCASSTKSGQDGYTFGSGTRLTVV.

This rearrangement joins TRBV4-1 to TRBJ1-1; D is uncertain. V lost 1 base, J lost 4 bases, and 19 bases lay in between. The germline gives CDR1 MGHRA, CDR2 YSYEKL. The CDR3 loop spans 17 amino acids. CDR3: CASSQVRLMRVATEAFF. The DNA of the CDR3 is TGCGCCAGCAGCCAAGTTCGACTCATGAGGGTAGCCACTGAAGCTTTCTTT.

This rearrangement joins TRBV24-1 to TRBJ1-4, with 8 bases that match TRBD1. Losses at the gene ends were 4 bases for V and 8 bases for J; bases not matched to a gene: 8. This CDR3 contains 15 residues. From germline, CDR1 is KGHDR and CDR2 SFDVKD. CDR3 DNA sequence: TGTGCCACCAGTGAATCCGTCAGGGGGCGAGAAAAACTGTTTTTT. It encodes CATSESVRGREKLFF.

This chain uses TRBV4-1 with TRBJ2-7, with D maybe TRBD2 (7 bases). Germline V gene data show CDR1 as MGHRA and CDR2 as YSYEKL. CDR3 length: 12 amino acids. Trimming shortened V by 6 bases and J by 6 bases, and 12 bases separated the two germline ends. The CDR3 protein is CASRRGGGEQYF. The CDR3 DNA sequence: TGCGCCAGCAGAAGGGGGGGAGGCGAGCAGTACTTC.

The chain is built from TRBV29-1 and TRBJ2-3; TRBD1 matches at 10 bases. The CDR3 extends over 14 amino acids. From germline, CDR1 is SQVTM and CDR2 ANQGSEA. With V trimmed by 4 bases and J by 3 bases, 4 bases remained unmatched. The CDR3 spells CSVGRTGGTDTQYF. The DNA for the CDR3 is TGCAGCGTTGGGAGGACAGGGGGAACAGATACGCAGTATTTT.

The chain carries TRBV19 and TRBJ2-5, with a possible D match to TRBD1 (6 bases). Looked up from germline, CDR1 is LNHDA and CDR2 is SQIVND (reference sequence). This CDR3 comprises 13 residues. Between the trimmed V and J ends, which lost 5 bases and 4 bases, there was a span of 11 bases. The CDR3, as DNA: TGTGCCAGTAGTCAGGACAGCGGAGAGACCCAGTACTTC. Translated: CASSQDSGETQYF. Supplemented by reference TRBV19 and TRBJ2-5, the full variable domain reads DGGITQSPKYLFRKEGQNVTLSCEQNLNHDAMYWYRQDPGQGLRLIYYSQIVNDFQKGDIAEGYSVSREKKESFPLTVTSAQKNPTAFYLCASSQDSGETQYFGPGTRLLVL.